Listed below are T cell receptor beta chains from one sample, sequenced in a study of shared clonotypes between healthy human individuals. TCRdb's table, derived via immunoSEQ multiplex PCR, lists solely in-frame clones and lacks some. The repertoire includes around 2.5 million clones, 80% to 95% of them detected once, and about 0.39% sits in the top ten. Sequences were obtained from naive CD4+ T cells from PBMCs. These receptors all stem from a man aged 18 to 30 in good health. Some clones in this sample may be carry-over from other donors' samples. The CDR3 runs from the conserved cysteine through the conserved F or W. D genes are given only for firm matches. Clone sizes are given selectively: once, few, many, or a class where the clone is expanded.

v_call	clone_size	j_call	d_call	cdr3_nt	cdr3_aa
TRBV6-5	-	TRBJ2-7	TRBD1	TGTGCCAGCAAATCCACGGGGACAGGGCCCCTCGAGCAGTACTTC	CASKSTGTGPLEQYF
TRBV6-1	-	TRBJ2-2	TRBD1	TGTGCCAGCAGTGCTCAGGGGGCGGACACCGGGGAGCTGTTTTTT	CASSAQGADTGELFF
TRBV28	-	TRBJ2-1	TRBD1	TGTGCCAGCAGTCCTACAGGGGGCAACTACAATGAGCAGTTCTTC	CASSPTGGNYNEQFF
TRBV28	-	TRBJ1-4	-	TGTGCCAGCAGAGTCACACTGGATCCAAAACTGTTTTTT	CASRVTLDPKLFF
TRBV7-2	-	TRBJ2-5	TRBD2	TGTGCCAGCAGCCCACCCCCGGGAGGGGCGGGATGGGAGACCCAGTACTTC	CASSPPPGGAGWETQYF
TRBV7-8	-	TRBJ1-5	-	TGTGCCAGCAGCTTAGTTGACAGGCCTTATCAGCCCCAGCATTTT	CASSLVDRPYQPQHF
TRBV11-3	-	TRBJ2-2	TRBD2	TGTGCCAGCAGCCAAGGGACTAGCGTTACCGGGGAGCTGTTTTTT	CASSQGTSVTGELFF
TRBV28	-	TRBJ1-5	-	TGTGCCAGCAGTCGGACAAAATGGGGCAATCAGCCCCAGCATTTT	CASSRTKWGNQPQHF
TRBV18	-	TRBJ2-2	-	TGTGCCAGCTCACTGGGGATAAACACCGGGGAGCTGTTTTTT	CASSLGINTGELFF
TRBV6-5	once	TRBJ2-7	-	TGTGCCAGCAGTAACTCATACGAGCAGTACTTC	CASSNSYEQYF
TRBV18	-	TRBJ2-3	-	TGTGCCAGCTCACCTCAGGCGGACTACACAGATACGCAGTATTTT	CASSPQADYTDTQYF
TRBV1	-	TRBJ2-7	-	TGCACCAGCAGCCAACGTCTGTCGGGACTAGCGGGAGACTACGAGCAGTACTTC	CTSSQRLSGLAGDYEQYF
TRBV5-1	-	TRBJ2-7	-	TGCGCCAGCAGCTCGGACGGTTATTCCTACGAGCAGTACTTC	CASSSDGYSYEQYF
TRBV5-1	-	TRBJ2-2	-	TGCGCCAGCAGCTTTATAGGGAACACCGGGGAGCTGTTTTTT	CASSFIGNTGELFF
TRBV6-5	-	TRBJ2-7	-	TGTGCCAGCAGTTACCGGGGTACGGGGGAGCAGTACTTC	CASSYRGTGEQYF
TRBV21-1	-	TRBJ2-3	-	TGTGCCAGCAGCAAAATCACCTATACAGATACGCAGTATTTT	CASSKITYTDTQYF
TRBV6-1	-	TRBJ1-5	-	TGTGCCAGCAAAAATCGGGCAGGGGATCAGCCCCAGCATTTT	CASKNRAGDQPQHF
TRBV5-1	-	TRBJ2-7	-	TGCGCCAGCAGCTTGTTACCGGCTAGCAGTACGTACGAGCAGTACTTC	CASSLLPASSTYEQYF
TRBV5-1	once	TRBJ1-4	-	TGCGCCAGCAGCTTGGGGCAGAGTAATGAAAAACTGTTTTTT	CASSLGQSNEKLFF
TRBV7-2	-	TRBJ2-1	TRBD2	TGTGCCAGCAGCTTAGGACGCGGGAGGGCTTACAATGAGCAGTTCTTC	CASSLGRGRAYNEQFF
TRBV10-3	-	TRBJ1-6	TRBD1	TGTGCCATCAGCGCGGGACAGGGTGAATCACCCCTCCACTTT	CAISAGQGESPLHF
TRBV6-1	-	TRBJ1-2	-	TGTGCCAGCAGGAGAGGTGGGACTAACTATGGCTACACCTTC	CASRRGGTNYGYTF
TRBV11-1	once	TRBJ2-7	-	TGTGCCAGCAGCTTAGATGCTGGGCGGAACTCCTACGAGCAGTACTTC	CASSLDAGRNSYEQYF
TRBV30	-	TRBJ1-6	TRBD1	TGTGCCTGGAGCGAAGAACAGGGGGGGCTTCCTTCCCTCCACTTT	CAWSEEQGGLPSLHF
TRBV9	-	TRBJ2-1	-	TGTGCCAGCAGCGTACTGGGGGCTGACAATGAGCAGTTCTTC	CASSVLGADNEQFF
TRBV7-9	few	TRBJ1-1	-	TGTGCCAGCAGCTTGAACGGGTCCATAAGGAGAGCTGAAGCTTTCTTT	CASSLNGSIRRAEAFF
TRBV5-4	-	TRBJ2-5	-	TGTGCCAGCAGCCCGGACGGTCTAGAGACCCAGTACTTC	CASSPDGLETQYF
TRBV5-4	-	TRBJ1-1	-	TGTGCCAGCAGCTCCCGTTCGGGAGGGCCGGGGACTGAAGCTTTCTTT	CASSSRSGGPGTEAFF
TRBV5-1	once	TRBJ2-6	TRBD1	TGCGCCAGCAGCTTACAGGGGACCGGGGCCAACGTCCTGACTTTC	CASSLQGTGANVLTF
TRBV4-3	-	TRBJ2-7	-	TGCGCCAGCAGCCAAGGTCCTCCTAGCGCCTACGAGCAGTACTTC	CASSQGPPSAYEQYF
TRBV11-2	once	TRBJ2-7	TRBD2	TGTGCCAGCAGCTTAGGAGCCCGGACTAGCGGGCTATACGAGCAGTACTTC	CASSLGARTSGLYEQYF
TRBV6-5	-	TRBJ2-7	-	TGTGCCAGCAGCCATACCCAGGTCAGTGACGAGCAGTACTTC	CASSHTQVSDEQYF
TRBV11-3	-	TRBJ2-2	-	TGTGCCAGCAGCTCCCGTGGCGGGACCGGGGAGCTGTTTTTT	CASSSRGGTGELFF
TRBV27	-	TRBJ1-4	-	TGTGCCAGCAGTTTAAGTCGGGGGCCTGGTGAAAAACTGTTTTTT	CASSLSRGPGEKLFF
TRBV5-1	-	TRBJ1-2	-	TGCGCCAGCAGCTTGTCACCTAACTATGGCTACACCTTC	CASSLSPNYGYTF
TRBV14	few	TRBJ1-1	-	TGTGCCAGCAGCCGAACACCGAACACTGAAGCTTTCTTT	CASSRTPNTEAFF
TRBV6-6	-	TRBJ1-5	-	TGTGCCAGCAGTCCCCATAGTGGGTGGGAAAATCAGCCCCAGCATTTT	CASSPHSGWENQPQHF
TRBV7-2	-	TRBJ2-5	TRBD1	TGTGCCAGCAGCTTAATGGGACAGACCCAAGAGACCCAGTACTTC	CASSLMGQTQETQYF
TRBV27	-	TRBJ2-1	-	TGTGCCAGCAGTTTAATGGACCGCCAACTTTCCTACAATGAGCAGTTCTTC	CASSLMDRQLSYNEQFF
TRBV5-1	-	TRBJ2-7	TRBD1	TGCGCCAGTTATCCCGGACAGGGGGTTACCTACGAGCAGTACTTC	CASYPGQGVTYEQYF
TRBV4-1	-	TRBJ1-4	TRBD1	TGCGCCAGCAGCCAACGGGACAGCTACGAAAAACTGTTTTTT	CASSQRDSYEKLFF
TRBV2	-	TRBJ2-1	-	TGTGCCAGCCGGCGGGGCTTACAAGTGGGGAATGAGCAGTTCTTC	CASRRGLQVGNEQFF
TRBV7-2	-	TRBJ2-1	-	TGTGCCAGCAGCTTATGGCGGGGTCGGGTCAATGAGCAGTTCTTC	CASSLWRGRVNEQFF
TRBV9	few	TRBJ1-1	-	TGTGCCAGCAGCCCTATGACCGGGGTTGAAGCTTTCTTT	CASSPMTGVEAFF
TRBV10-3	-	TRBJ2-1	-	TGTGCCATCAGTGAGTCGGGTTTTGGCTCGGATGAGCAGTTCTTC	CAISESGFGSDEQFF